These 21 T cell receptor beta chains share one sample of origin, sequenced in a study of blood T cell repertoires in COVID-19 (dated by TCRdb to the early 2020s). The library was generated by the immunoSEQ multiplex PCR assay. Drawn from immuneACCESS, this table holds only the in-frame rearrangements with V and J called that TCRdb kept. Clones are partly lost; checked studies trace under half to an unresolved V gene and leave the rest unexplained. The sample yields 20,000 to 25,000 clones; approximately 80% were counted once. The top ten clonotypes cover over 45% of the sample. The sequenced sample was peripheral blood. The receptors shown here come from a man between 65 and 85 years old with acute or convalescent COVID-19.

This sequence joins TRBV28 and TRBJ1-6; a possible D gene is TRBD1 (5 bases). Per the germline V gene, CDR1 is MDHEN and CDR2 is SYDVKM. Between the trimmed V and J ends, which lost 2 bases and 4 bases, there was a span of 12 bases. The CDR3 has 16 residues. The CDR3 reads CASSLSTGLYNSPLHF. CDR3 coding DNA: TGTGCCAGCAGTTTAAGTACAGGCCTTTATAATTCACCCCTCCACTTT.

This chain uses TRBV27 with TRBJ2-7, with 7 bases matching TRBD1. V gave up 0 bases and J gave up 2 bases; unmatched junction bases: 4. Germline values: CDR1 MNHEY, CDR2 SMNVEV (reference sequence). The CDR3 runs 15 residues. In DNA, the CDR3 is TGTGCCAGCAGTTTATCCTGGACAGGTGCCTACGAGCAGTACTTC. Amino acid sequence: CASSLSWTGAYEQYF.

The chain carries TRBV10-3 and TRBJ2-7; 11 nucleotides match TRBD1. V dropped 6 bases and J dropped 5; count of bases not matched to a gene: 6. The CDR3 contains 14 residues. CDR1 is ENHRY, CDR2 SYGVKD, per germline. CDR3 sequence: CAIRGGQGADEQYF. DNA for the CDR3: TGTGCCATCAGGGGAGGACAGGGGGCGGACGAGCAGTACTTC.

The chain is built from TRBV19 and TRBJ1-5, with a weak D call TRBD1 (5 bases). CDR1 LNHDA and CDR2 SQIVND come from the germline V gene (reference sequence). This CDR3 region has 16 residues. V was trimmed by 1 base and J by 5 bases, leaving 15 bases between them. The CDR3 DNA follows: TGTGCCAGTAGTATAGGCGCAGGGCTAGGGCATCAGCCCCAGCATTTT. Translation: CASSIGAGLGHQPQHF.

The sample holds one count of this clone. V gene TRBV5-6 combines with J gene TRBJ1-4; a weak D match, TRBD1 (6 bases). From germline, CDR1 is SGHDT and CDR2 YYEEEE. The germline V and J ends were trimmed by 0 bases and 5 bases, with 11 bases remaining between them. This CDR3 contains 15 residues. This CDR3 is CASSLAGRGNEKLFF. CDR3 sequence (DNA): TGTGCCAGCAGCTTGGCCGGTAGGGGGAATGAAAAACTGTTTTTT. The full variable domain, its missing parts supplied by reference TRBV5-6 and TRBJ1-4, is DAGVTQSPTHLIKTRGQQVTLRCSPKSGHDTVSWYQQALGQGPQFIFQYYEEEERQRGNFPDRFSGHQFPNYSSELNVNALLLGDSALYLCASSLAGRGNEKLFFGSGTQLSVL.

The chain's CDR3 is CASSLGQGLGNTEAFF. DNA of the CDR3: TGTGCCAGTAGTTTGGGCCAGGGGTTGGGTAACACTGAAGCTTTCTTT. The chain combines TRBV19 with TRBJ1-1; possibly TRBD1 for D (6 bases). Trimming shortened V by 5 bases and J by 2 bases, and 18 bases separated the two germline ends. The CDR3 is made up of 16 amino acids. Per germline, CDR1 LNHDA and CDR2 SQIVND (reference sequence).

The gene calls are TRBV28 and TRBJ2-3; possible D gene TRBD1, 6 bases. The CDR3 consists of 12 residues. Trimming left V 11 bases short and J 7 bases short, with 16 bases between. The germline V gene encodes CDR1 MDHEN and CDR2 SYDVKM. The CDR3 sequence: CAGGSGTYTQYF. CDR3 in DNA: TGTGCCGGGGGCTCCGGGACATATACGCAGTATTTT.

This rearrangement joins TRBV6-5 to TRBJ1-1, with a weak D call TRBD1 (6 bases). V dropped 5 bases and J dropped 8 bases, with 18 bases sitting between them. This CDR3 comprises 14 residues. From germline, CDR1 is MNHEY and CDR2 SVGAGI. This CDR3 reads CASSRPSRGLEAFF. For the CDR3, the DNA is TGTGCCAGCAGTCGTCCGTCCAGGGGCCTAGAAGCTTTCTTT.

The chain recombines TRBV11-3 with TRBJ2-1, with 7 bases lining up with TRBD2. CDR3 length: 13 amino acids. CDR1 is SGHNT and CDR2 is YENEEA in the germline V gene. J lost 10 bases, V lost 1 base, and 4 bases had no gene match. The DNA for the CDR3 is TGTGCCAGCAGCTTAGTGGGCGGGAGAGAGCAGTTCTTC. Protein product: CASSLVGGREQFF.

This chain uses TRBV6-2 or TRBV6-3 with TRBJ2-2, with 7 bases aligning to TRBD1. CDR3 length: 19 residues. The germline CDR1 and CDR2 sequences are MNHEY and SVGEGT. V lost 2 bases, J lost 2 bases, and 14 bases stayed unmatched. The CDR3 spells CASSYIGDSPDRNTGELFF. The CDR3 DNA reads TGTGCCAGCAGTTACATCGGGGACAGCCCCGATCGTAACACCGGGGAGCTGTTTTTT.

This chain joins TRBV19 and TRBJ2-1; possibly TRBD2 for D (5 bases). Trimming left V 4 bases short and J 14 bases short, with 18 bases between. Germline lookup yields CDR1 LNHDA and CDR2 SQIVND (reference sequence). This CDR3 is 13 amino acids long. CDR3 DNA: TGTGCCAGTAGTACCCTGCGGGTAGGGCATAAGTTCTTC. This translates into CASSTLRVGHKFF.

V usage is TRBV6-2 or TRBV6-3 and J usage is TRBJ1-2, with D tentatively TRBD1 (6 bases). The CDR3 totals 14 residues. V lost 0 bases to trimming and J lost 8 bases, with 13 bases between them. Germline V gene lookup returns CDR1 MNHEY and CDR2 SVGEGT. As DNA, the CDR3 is TGTGCCAGCAGTTACTCCACAGGGCAGAACGGCTACACCTTC. It encodes CASSYSTGQNGYTF.

The V and J genes are TRBV24-1 and TRBJ1-1; no firm D call. The V gene's germline CDR1 is KGHDR and CDR2 SFDVKD. V lost 5 bases to trimming and J lost 2 bases, with 11 bases between them. The CDR3 loop spans 14 amino acids. In nucleotides, the CDR3 is TGTGCCACCAGTGGCGGCACCTCTAACACTGAAGCTTTCTTT. This sequence encodes CATSGGTSNTEAFF.

This clone was detected only once. J is TRBJ2-1 and V is TRBV28; D might be TRBD2 (5 bases). CDR1 MDHEN and CDR2 SYDVKM come from the germline V gene. The V end lost 6 bases, the J end lost 3 bases, and 15 bases lay between the germline ends. There are 15 residues in the CDR3. The CDR3 DNA is TGTGCCAGCAGCATCCTCGGACTTGACTACAATGAGCAGTTCTTC. Protein product: CASSILGLDYNEQFF.

V and J are TRBV12-3 or TRBV12-4 and TRBJ2-5; TRBD1 is a possible D gene (8 bases). The CDR3 extends over 13 amino acids. The V and J ends lost 7 bases and 4 bases respectively, with 13 bases between them. CDR3 sequence: CASTTGGGETQYF. CDR3 DNA sequence: TGTGCCAGCACTACAGGGGGGGGAGAGACCCAGTACTTC.

This rearrangement joins TRBV27 to TRBJ2-7; no firm D call. The CDR3 sequence is 15 residues long. V was trimmed by 2 bases and J by 2 bases, leaving 13 bases between them. Germline CDR1 and CDR2: MNHEY and SMNVEV (reference sequence). CDR3 protein: CASSLESLPTYEQYF. DNA of the CDR3: TGTGCCAGCAGTTTAGAAAGCTTGCCTACCTACGAGCAGTACTTC.

The chain uses TRBV3-1 (or the pseudogene TRBV3-2) and TRBJ2-7; TRBD1 matches at 9 bases. CDR1 is LGHDT and CDR2 is YNNKEL in the germline V gene (reference sequence). The V gene end was trimmed by 1 base and the J gene end by 5 bases; junction bases not matched to a gene: 3. There are 14 residues in the CDR3. The CDR3 DNA reads TGTGCCAGCAGCCAAGGGGACAGGGCCCACGAGCAGTACTTC. Translation: CASSQGDRAHEQYF.

This clone has a single count. The V gene is TRBV7-9, the J gene TRBJ1-1, with D possibly matching TRBD1 (6 bases). CDR3 length: 15 residues. V was shortened by 2 bases and J by 0 bases, with 10 bases between the two germline ends. CDR1 and CDR2 (germline): SEHNR, FQNEAQ (reference sequence). This chain's CDR3 is CASSLRQGMNTEAFF. In DNA form, the CDR3 reads TGTGCCAGCAGCTTAAGGCAGGGGATGAACACTGAAGCTTTCTTT.

V usage is TRBV4-1 and J usage is TRBJ2-2; TRBD2 matches 7 bases. Germline loops: CDR1 MGHRA, CDR2 YSYEKL. Losses at the gene ends were 1 base for V and 0 bases for J; bases not matched to a gene: 2. The CDR3 is 16 amino acids. Here the CDR3 reads CASSQGAGANTGELFF. The CDR3 DNA is TGCGCCAGCAGCCAAGGTGCGGGAGCGAACACCGGGGAGCTGTTTTTT.

The chain couples TRBV29-1 to TRBJ1-5; TRBD1 matches 7 bases. V dropped 5 bases and J dropped 4; count of bases not matched to a gene: 5. Germline assignment: CDR1 SQVTM and CDR2 ANQGSEA. This CDR3 region has 13 residues. The CDR3 region has the DNA TGCAGCGTTTCCGGACAGGCAAATCAGCCCCAGCATTTT. Encoded protein: CSVSGQANQPQHF. Full variable domain (missing parts from reference TRBV29-1 and TRBJ1-5): SAVISQKPSRDICQRGTSLTIQCQVDSQVTMMFWYRQQPGQSLTLIATANQGSEATYESGFVIDKFPISRPNLTFSTLTVSNMSPEDSSIYLCSVSGQANQPQHFGDGTRLSIL.

The chain carries TRBV4-1 and TRBJ2-7, with 9 nucleotides matching TRBD2. V lost 0 bases and J lost 5; bases outside the gene matches: 5. The CDR3 covers 15 residues. Germline CDR1 reads MGHRA; CDR2 reads YSYEKL. In DNA, the CDR3 is TGCGCCAGCAGCCAAGACCCTAGCGGGAAAAACGAGCAGTACTTC. Translating gives CASSQDPSGKNEQYF.